This T cell receptor beta chain was captured by sequencing in a study of blood T cell repertoires in COVID-19. Overall study context: The samples span acute and convalescent COVID-19 from the United States, Italy and Spain.

Repertoires were generated with immunoSEQ multiplex PCR, while TCRdb's copy carries only in-frame clones and drops some. The repertoire holds about 170,000 clones, with approximately 85% as singletons. The sample holds one count of this clone. This CDR3 is 14 amino acids long. Germline loops: CDR1 KGHSH, CDR2 LQKENI. V was clipped by 2 bases and J by 3 bases; unmatched bases: 3. Specimen: peripheral blood. The receptor was derived from a man between 35 and 55 years old who had recovered from COVID-19. The V gene is TRBV18, the J gene TRBJ2-7; 8 positions agree with TRBD2. CDR3 bases: TGTGCCAGCTCACCAGAAGCGGGAGTCTACGAGCAGTACTTC. As protein: CASSPEAGVYEQYF.